This is a list of T cell receptor beta chains from one sample in a study of blood T cell repertoires in COVID-19. Sequencing was performed with immunoSEQ multiplex PCR; in TCRdb, only in-frame clones are kept and a portion is missing. Of roughly 49,000 clones in the sample, 68% were seen once. Sequenced sample: peripheral blood. These receptors were obtained from a woman between 70 and 85 years old with acute or convalescent COVID-19. The CDR3 runs from the conserved cysteine through the conserved F or W. The order of the fields is CDR3 length, J gene, D gene, V gene, clone size, CDR3 protein, CDR3 DNA. D genes are given only for firm matches. Expanded clones get a size class; other rows say once, few or many, or leave the size out.

15 | TRBJ2-7 | TRBD1 | TRBV5-7 | . | CASSPGTGGLYEQYF | TGTGCCAGCAGCCCCGGGACAGGGGGTCTTTACGAGCAGTACTTC
16 | TRBJ2-5 | TRBD2 | TRBV15 | medium-sized | CATSRVRAGGPETQYF | TGTGCCACCAGCAGAGTTAGAGCGGGGGGGCCAGAGACCCAGTACTTC
14 | TRBJ2-7 | TRBD1 | TRBV29-1 | few | CSVYSGTGGHEQYF | TGCAGCGTTTACTCCGGGACAGGGGGCCACGAGCAGTACTTC
16 | TRBJ1-3 | TRBD1 | TRBV27 | . | CASSSTGSEAGNTIYF | TGTGCCAGCAGTTCGACAGGGTCTGAAGCCGGGAACACCATATATTTT
15 | TRBJ1-1 | TRBD1 | TRBV18 | . | CASSLGGTGGTEAFF | TGTGCCAGCTCACTAGGAGGGACAGGGGGGACTGAAGCTTTCTTT
16 | TRBJ2-2 | TRBD2 | TRBV5-4 | few | CASSLDPGGSPGELFF | TGTGCCAGCAGCTTGGACCCGGGAGGGTCCCCCGGGGAGCTGTTTTTT
15 | TRBJ2-7 | TRBD1 | TRBV7-8 | . | CASSGGQGISYEQYF | TGTGCCAGCAGCGGGGGACAGGGTATTTCCTACGAGCAGTACTTC
14 | TRBJ2-3 | TRBD2 | TRBV5-1 | . | CASRTRGGTDTQYF | TGCGCCAGCAGGACCCGGGGGGGCACAGATACGCAGTATTTT
14 | TRBJ2-7 | TRBD1 | TRBV10-3 | . | CAIRAGTDTYEQYF | TGTGCCATCAGAGCCGGGACAGACACCTACGAGCAGTACTTC
13 | TRBJ2-5 | . | TRBV6-2/TRBV6-3 | . | CASSSPRGETQYF | TGTGCCAGCAGTTCCCCCCGCGGGGAGACCCAGTACTTC
15 | TRBJ2-7 | . | TRBV28 | . | CASSLLGVPSYEQYF | TGTGCCAGCAGTTTATTAGGAGTTCCTTCCTACGAGCAGTACTTC
16 | TRBJ2-6 | TRBD1 | TRBV4-3 | few | CASSQEGTAGANVLTF | TGCGCCAGCAGCCAAGAAGGGACAGCTGGGGCCAACGTCCTGACTTTC
16 | TRBJ2-7 | TRBD1 | TRBV7-9 | . | CASSFNARTGGYEQYF | TGTGCCAGCAGCTTCAACGCGCGGACAGGGGGTTACGAGCAGTACTTC
16 | TRBJ2-1 | TRBD2 | TRBV6-2/TRBV6-3 | . | CASSRGGASGYNEQFF | TGTGCCAGCAGTCGGGGGGGAGCTAGCGGTTACAATGAGCAGTTCTTC
16 | TRBJ2-1 | TRBD2 | TRBV28 | few | CASVRMSVAGYNEQFF | TGTGCCAGCGTCCGAATGAGTGTAGCGGGCTACAATGAGCAGTTCTTC
15 | TRBJ1-4 | TRBD1 | TRBV7-9 | . | CASSYRDRANEKLFF | TGTGCCAGCAGCTATCGGGACAGAGCTAATGAAAAACTGTTTTTT
15 | TRBJ1-2 | . | TRBV2 | . | CASSEAQRGNYGYTF | TGTGCCAGCAGTGAAGCGCAAAGGGGGAACTATGGCTACACCTTC
12 | TRBJ1-4 | . | TRBV28 | few | CASSGGNEKLFF | TGTGCCAGCAGCGGGGGTAATGAAAAACTGTTTTTT
16 | TRBJ2-5 | TRBD2 | TRBV18 | . | CASSPTGGRMVETQYF | TGTGCCAGCTCACCAACGGGCGGGAGAATGGTAGAGACCCAGTACTTC
16 | TRBJ2-2 | TRBD2 | TRBV5-4 | . | CASSSGLAEYTGELFF | TGTGCCAGCAGCTCGGGACTAGCGGAATACACCGGGGAGCTGTTTTTT
13 | TRBJ2-7 | . | TRBV30 | once | CAWSDLLSYEQYF | TGTGCCTGGAGTGATCTTCTGTCCTACGAGCAGTACTTC
18 | TRBJ2-6 | TRBD1 | TRBV7-6 | once | CASSLTTGRSSGANVLTF | TGTGCCAGCAGCTTGACGACAGGGAGAAGCTCTGGGGCCAACGTCCTGACTTTC
15 | TRBJ2-2 | TRBD1 | TRBV18 | . | CASSPLGQKTGELFF | TGTGCCAGCTCACCTTTGGGACAGAAAACCGGGGAGCTGTTTTTT
15 | TRBJ1-5 | . | TRBV30 | once | CAWSNGIAVNQPQHF | TGTGCCTGGAGTAACGGTATAGCGGTCAATCAGCCCCAGCATTTT
13 | TRBJ1-4 | . | TRBV28 | many | CASSLGGFEKLFF | TGTGCCAGCAGTTTAGGGGGCTTTGAAAAACTGTTTTTT
11 | TRBJ1-1 | . | TRBV7-9 | . | CASSPIVEAFF | TGTGCCAGCAGCCCAATAGTTGAAGCTTTCTTT
13 | TRBJ1-2 | . | TRBV3-1/TRBV3-2 | . | CASSQSTGGGYTF | TGTGCCAGCAGCCAATCGACGGGGGGTGGCTACACCTTC
14 | TRBJ2-7 | . | TRBV18 | . | CASSPPGAGALKIF | TGTGCCAGCTCACCCCCAGGGGCGGGGGCCCTGAAGATCTTC
14 | TRBJ2-2 | TRBD2 | TRBV6-2/TRBV6-3 | once | CASSRAGEAGELFF | TGTGCCAGCAGCCGAGCGGGAGAGGCCGGGGAGCTGTTTTTT
13 | TRBJ2-2 | . | TRBV3-1/TRBV3-2 | once | CASGTSTTGELFF | TGTGCCAGCGGAACTAGCACGACCGGGGAGCTGTTTTTT
16 | TRBJ2-2 | . | TRBV7-9 | . | CASAIGGVDYPGELFF | TGTGCCAGCGCCATAGGAGGGGTGGACTACCCCGGGGAGCTGTTTTTT
13 | TRBJ2-7 | TRBD2 | TRBV5-4 | few | CASSFGGVYEQYF | TGTGCCAGCAGCTTCGGGGGGGTTTACGAGCAGTACTTC
13 | TRBJ1-5 | . | TRBV12-3/TRBV12-4 | . | CASSLSGNRLQHF | TGTGCCAGCAGTTTGTCGGGAAACCGTCTTCAGCATTTT
16 | TRBJ2-2 | TRBD2 | TRBV30 | few | CAWSPLGLANTGELFF | TGTGCCTGGAGTCCACTTGGACTAGCCAACACCGGGGAGCTGTTTTTT
13 | TRBJ1-1 | . | TRBV29-1 | . | CSVGIRVGTEAFF | TGCAGCGTTGGGATCCGGGTGGGCACTGAAGCTTTCTTT
14 | TRBJ2-3 | . | TRBV5-8 | . | CASSKGGATDTQYF | TGTGCCAGCTCAAAAGGGGGGGCCACAGATACGCAGTATTTT
15 | TRBJ1-4 | TRBD1 | TRBV5-1 | . | CASSLGDRGHEKLFF | TGCGCCAGCAGCTTGGGGGACAGGGGGCATGAAAAACTGTTTTTT
16 | TRBJ2-1 | TRBD2 | TRBV20-1 | . | CSASDRLAGGYNEQFF | TGCAGTGCTAGTGACCGACTAGCGGGAGGTTACAATGAGCAGTTCTTC
13 | TRBJ1-2 | TRBD1 | TRBV10-3 | . | CAISAQGRDGYTF | TGTGCCATCAGTGCACAGGGGCGGGATGGCTACACCTTC
15 | TRBJ2-1 | . | TRBV5-6 | once | CASSLAGLLRNEQFF | TGTGCCAGCAGCTTGGCCGGATTGTTGCGGAATGAGCAGTTCTTC
15 | TRBJ2-1 | . | TRBV6-6 | once | CASTLGRSSYNEQFF | TGTGCCAGCACCCTGGGGCGGAGCTCCTACAATGAGCAGTTCTTC
17 | TRBJ2-1 | TRBD2 | TRBV7-2 | . | CASSWGLAGGRYNEQFF | TGTGCCAGCAGCTGGGGACTAGCGGGAGGGCGCTACAATGAGCAGTTCTTC